This TCR beta chain was sequenced during a study of T-cell memory formation after mild COVID-19. Study-level background: Largely, the TCR clusters proved donor specific. Notes on the study in general: Clones that got smaller from day 15 to 85 had even CD4/CD8, while clones growing later tipped toward CD4+.

V lost 11 bases to trimming and J lost 4 bases, with 11 bases between them. The CDR3 contains 11 residues. CDR1 is KGHDR, CDR2 SFDVKD, per germline. This clonotype was detected only a few times. Its antigen remains unidentified. Each CDR3 protein is one row after TCRdb ran MiXCR on the 5' RACE reads. The profile shows about 260,000 distinct CDR3 sequences, roughly 8% of them singletons. The sequenced material came from PBMCs or a T cell subset sorted from them (not recorded which). The gene calls are TRBV24-1 and TRBJ2-7, with D perhaps being TRBD1 or TRBD2 (5 bases each). The receptor was derived from a man younger than 35 who had mild COVID-19 (a few samples of this study predate the infection). Cell type and time point are not known. The CDR3 DNA follows: TGTGCCATCGGGGACGGTTACGAGCAGTACTTC. It encodes CAIGDGYEQYF.